Presented here are 16 T cell receptor beta chains from one specimen sequenced in a study of CD8 T cells in Susac syndrome. With random hexamers, about 0.5 to 1 ug RNA was reverse transcribed. One entry per CDR3 protein results from TCRdb running MiXCR on the immunoSEQ multiplex PCR reads. The data show 150,000 to 180,000 distinct CDR3 sequences, less than 97% seen once. The sequenced material came from CD8+ T cells from PBMCs. Every receptor here comes from a human donor with multiple sclerosis.

The chain recombines TRBV9 with TRBJ2-7; 8 nucleotides match TRBD1. The CDR3 spans 15 residues. V lost 0 bases, J lost 5 bases, and 7 bases stayed unmatched. The germline gives CDR1 SGDLS, CDR2 YYNGEE. The CDR3 reads CASSVDSGGLDEQYF. CDR3 in DNA: TGTGCCAGCAGCGTAGATTCAGGGGGCTTGGACGAGCAGTACTTC.

V usage is TRBV27 and J usage is TRBJ1-5; perhaps TRBD1 as D (6 bases). Germline V gene lookup returns CDR1 MNHEY and CDR2 SMNVEV (reference sequence). Trimming took 8 bases from V and 2 from J, leaving 7 bases between them. There are 12 residues in the CDR3. CDR3 DNA: TGTGCCAGCCGGACAGGCAATCAGCCCCAGCATTTT. Protein: CASRTGNQPQHF.

The chain combines TRBV2 with TRBJ1-1, with a tentative D call TRBD1 (5 bases). CDR1 and CDR2 from the germline V gene are SNHLY and FYNNEI. This CDR3 has 11 residues. V dropped 7 bases and J dropped 3 bases, with 6 bases sitting between them. The CDR3 nucleotides read TGTGCCAGCACAGGGTACACTGAAGCTTTCTTT. Residues: CASTGYTEAFF. The full variable domain, rest sourced from reference TRBV2 and TRBJ1-1, is EPEVTQTPSHQVTQMGQEVILRCVPISNHLYFYWYRQILGQKVEFLVSFYNNEISEKSEIFDDQFSVERPDGSNFTLKIRSTKLEDSAMYFCASTGYTEAFFGQGTRLTVV.

This chain uses TRBV4-1 with TRBJ2-2; D call uncertain. The length of the CDR3 is 14 residues. V lost 0 bases to trimming and J lost 2 bases, with 4 bases between them. Germline lookup yields CDR1 MGHRA and CDR2 YSYEKL. The CDR3 DNA is TGCGCCAGCAGCCAAGATTCAAACACCGGGGAGCTGTTTTTT. Its translation: CASSQDSNTGELFF.

This rearrangement joins TRBV30 to TRBJ2-7, with 9 bases lining up with TRBD1. This CDR3 comprises 14 residues. Trimming at V came to 2 bases and at J to 1 base, leaving 3 bases not matched to a gene. Germline values: CDR1 GTSNPN, CDR2 SVGIG (reference sequence). The CDR3 nucleotides read TGTGCCTGGAGTCCCGGGACAGGGTCCTACGAGCAGTACTTC. It encodes CAWSPGTGSYEQYF.

This rearrangement joins TRBV14 to TRBJ2-7; D remains unclear. CDR3 size: 17 residues. Per germline, CDR1 SGHDN and CDR2 FVKESK. V shed 4 bases and J shed 3 bases, with 22 bases lying between them. DNA of the CDR3: TGTGCCAGCAGCCCGACCTTCGACACCCCATTGAACTACGAGCAGTACTTC. This encodes CASSPTFDTPLNYEQYF.

The genes are TRBV29-1 and TRBJ2-3; D is ambiguous. The CDR3 has 14 amino acids. Germline CDR1 and CDR2: SQVTM and ANQGSEA. V was trimmed by 4 bases and J by 4 bases, leaving 15 bases between them. Here the CDR3 DNA reads TGCAGCGTTGTCCCTGCGCTAGTATCAGATACGCAGTATTTT. This translates into CSVVPALVSDTQYF.

V gene TRBV25-1 combines with J gene TRBJ2-5; a possible D gene is TRBD2 (6 bases). Per the germline V gene, CDR1 is MGHDK and CDR2 is SYGVNS. The V end lost 4 bases, the J end lost 2 bases, and 11 bases lay between the germline ends. CDR3 length: 14 residues. DNA for the CDR3: TGTGCCAGCAGTGGACTAGAACCTCAAGAGACCCAGTACTTC. Its protein product is CASSGLEPQETQYF.

V is TRBV3-1 and J is TRBJ2-7; possibly TRBD2 for D (6 bases). The V gene's germline CDR1 is LGHDT and CDR2 YNNKEL (reference sequence). The CDR3 has 17 amino acids. V gave up 2 bases and J gave up 6 bases, with 23 bases separating them. The CDR3 nucleotides read TGTGCCAGCAGCCAACCCTCAGACGGATATTACGGGGGCGAGCAGTACTTC. This translates into CASSQPSDGYYGGEQYF.

This clonotype was counted a single time. This chain joins TRBV29-1 and TRBJ1-1; D call uncertain. CDR3 length equals 10 residues. V lost 2 bases and J 3 bases, leaving 1 base between the germline ends. Germline V CDR1 and CDR2: SQVTM, ANQGSEA. CDR3 sequence: CSVEYTEAFF. The CDR3 DNA reads as TGCAGCGTTGAATACACTGAAGCTTTCTTT. Together with reference TRBV29-1 and TRBJ1-1, the CDR3 gives the full variable domain: SAVISQKPSRDICQRGTSLTIQCQVDSQVTMMFWYRQQPGQSLTLIATANQGSEATYESGFVIDKFPISRPNLTFSTLTVSNMSPEDSSIYLCSVEYTEAFFGQGTRLTVV.

The rearrangement links TRBV7-2 to TRBJ2-1, with D perhaps TRBD1 (5 bases). With 8 bases removed from V and 0 bases from J, the gap between germline ends came to 11 bases. The CDR3 sequence is 14 residues long. CDR1 is SGHTA, CDR2 FQGNSA, per germline. The CDR3 DNA is TGTGCCAGCGGCGACAGAGCCTCCTACAATGAGCAGTTCTTC. Translating it yields CASGDRASYNEQFF. Full variable domain (rest looked up from reference TRBV7-2 and TRBJ2-1): GAGVSQSPSNKVTEKGKDVELRCDPISGHTALYWYRQSLGQGLEFLIYFQGNSAPDKSGLPSDRFSAERTGGSVSTLTIQRTQQEDSAVYLCASGDRASYNEQFFGPGTRLTVL.

The V call is TRBV30, the J call TRBJ2-3; either TRBD1 or TRBD2 may fit D (5 bases each). V lost 1 base, J lost 4 bases, and 15 bases lay in between. The CDR3 runs to 15 residues. Germline lookup yields CDR1 GTSNPN and CDR2 SVGIG (reference sequence). Here the CDR3 reads CAWSGDEANADTQYF. As DNA, the CDR3 is TGTGCCTGGAGTGGGGACGAGGCGAACGCAGATACGCAGTATTTT.

The chain uses TRBV7-6 and TRBJ1-2; no definite D call. This CDR3 has 15 residues. The germline CDR1 and CDR2 sequences are SGHVS and FNYEAQ. Trimming pared 7 bases from V and 8 bases from J, leaving 23 bases between. In nucleotides, the CDR3 is TGTGCCAGCAACTCCCACCCCGGGAATAACTCAGGCTACACCTTC. It encodes CASNSHPGNNSGYTF.

The chain uses TRBV7-2 and TRBJ1-2; D is unclear. This CDR3 spans 13 amino acids. CDR1 SGHTA and CDR2 FQGNSA come from the germline V gene. Between the trimmed V and J ends, which lost 0 bases and 4 bases, there was a span of 6 bases. In DNA, the CDR3 is TGTGCCAGCAGCTTAGCAGAGACCTATGGCTACACCTTC. As protein: CASSLAETYGYTF.

This chain uses TRBV29-1 with TRBJ1-1; D ambiguous. V was clipped by 1 base and J by 4 bases, with 10 bases between them. The CDR3 totals 13 residues. Per the germline V gene, CDR1 is SQVTM and CDR2 is ANQGSEA. Written as DNA, the CDR3 is TGCAGCGTTGAAGGGCGAGTTAGCACTGAAGCTTTCTTT. Translation gives CSVEGRVSTEAFF. Using reference TRBV29-1 and TRBJ1-1 for the parts outside the CDR3, the full variable domain is SAVISQKPSRDICQRGTSLTIQCQVDSQVTMMFWYRQQPGQSLTLIATANQGSEATYESGFVIDKFPISRPNLTFSTLTVSNMSPEDSSIYLCSVEGRVSTEAFFGQGTRLTVV.

The rearrangement joins TRBV29-1 to TRBJ1-1; D ambiguous. Germline V gene sequence: CDR1 SQVTM, CDR2 ANQGSEA. This CDR3 spans 14 amino acids. The ends were cut back, 0 bases at V and 1 base at J, with 9 bases in the middle. The CDR3 DNA sequence: TGCAGCGTTGAAGATTGGAAAGCGAACACTGAAGCTTTCTTT. As protein: CSVEDWKANTEAFF.